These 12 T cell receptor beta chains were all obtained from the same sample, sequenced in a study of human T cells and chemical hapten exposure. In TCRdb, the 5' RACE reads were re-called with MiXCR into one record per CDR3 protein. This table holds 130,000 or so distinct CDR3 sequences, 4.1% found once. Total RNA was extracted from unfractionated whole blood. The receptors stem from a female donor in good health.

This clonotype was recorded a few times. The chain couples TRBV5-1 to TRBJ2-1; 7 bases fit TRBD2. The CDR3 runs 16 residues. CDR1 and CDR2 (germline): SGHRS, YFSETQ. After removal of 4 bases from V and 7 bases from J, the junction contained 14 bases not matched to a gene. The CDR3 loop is CASSPSSGYMRNEQFF. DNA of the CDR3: TGCGCCAGCAGCCCTAGTAGCGGGTATATGCGTAATGAGCAGTTCTTC.

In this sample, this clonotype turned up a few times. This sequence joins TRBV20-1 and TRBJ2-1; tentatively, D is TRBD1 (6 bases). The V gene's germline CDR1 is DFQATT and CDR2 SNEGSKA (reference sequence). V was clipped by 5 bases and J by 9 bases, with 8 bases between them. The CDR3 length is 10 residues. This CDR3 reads CSALRGEQFF. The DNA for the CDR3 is TGCAGTGCTCTCAGGGGTGAGCAGTTCTTC.

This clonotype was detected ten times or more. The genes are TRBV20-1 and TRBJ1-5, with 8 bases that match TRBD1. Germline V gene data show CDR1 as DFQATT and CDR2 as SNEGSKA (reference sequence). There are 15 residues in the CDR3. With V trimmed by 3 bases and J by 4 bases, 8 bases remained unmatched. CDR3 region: CSASFVDRENQPQHF. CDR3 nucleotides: TGCAGTGCTAGTTTTGTGGACAGGGAGAATCAGCCCCAGCATTTT.

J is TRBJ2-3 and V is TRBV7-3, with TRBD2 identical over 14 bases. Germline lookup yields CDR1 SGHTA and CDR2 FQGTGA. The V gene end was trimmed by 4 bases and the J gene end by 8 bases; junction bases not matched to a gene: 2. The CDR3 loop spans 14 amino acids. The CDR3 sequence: CASSSGLAGGTQYF. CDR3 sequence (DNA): TGTGCCAGCAGCTCCGGACTAGCGGGGGGTACGCAGTATTTT.

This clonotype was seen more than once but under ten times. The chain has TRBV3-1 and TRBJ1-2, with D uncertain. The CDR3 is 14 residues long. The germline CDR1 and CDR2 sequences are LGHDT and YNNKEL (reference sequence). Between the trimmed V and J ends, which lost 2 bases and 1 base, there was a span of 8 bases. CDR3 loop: CASSQRSRNYGYTF. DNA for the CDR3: TGTGCCAGCAGCCAAAGAAGCCGTAACTATGGCTACACCTTC.

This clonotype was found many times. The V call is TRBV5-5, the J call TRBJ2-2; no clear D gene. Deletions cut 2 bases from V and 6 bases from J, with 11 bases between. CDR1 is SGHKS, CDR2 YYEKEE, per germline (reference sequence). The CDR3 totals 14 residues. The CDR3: CASSLNSGPGELFF. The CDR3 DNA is TGTGCCAGCAGCTTAAATTCAGGTCCCGGGGAGCTGTTTTTT.

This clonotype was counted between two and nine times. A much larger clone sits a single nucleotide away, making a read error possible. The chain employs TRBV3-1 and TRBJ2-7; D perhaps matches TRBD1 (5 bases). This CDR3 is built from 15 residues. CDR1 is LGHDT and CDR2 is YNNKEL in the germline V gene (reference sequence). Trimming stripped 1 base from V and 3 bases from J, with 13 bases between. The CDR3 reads CASSQGMGRSYEQYF. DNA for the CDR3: TGTGCCAGCAGCCAAGGCATGGGGCGAAGCTACGAGCAGTACTTC.

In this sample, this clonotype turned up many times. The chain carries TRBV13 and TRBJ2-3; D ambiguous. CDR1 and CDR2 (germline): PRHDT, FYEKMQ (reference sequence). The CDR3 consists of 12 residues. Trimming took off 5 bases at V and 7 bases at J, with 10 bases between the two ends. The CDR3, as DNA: TGTGCCAGCAGCATTTCGGCTTATACGCAGTATTTT. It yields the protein CASSISAYTQYF.

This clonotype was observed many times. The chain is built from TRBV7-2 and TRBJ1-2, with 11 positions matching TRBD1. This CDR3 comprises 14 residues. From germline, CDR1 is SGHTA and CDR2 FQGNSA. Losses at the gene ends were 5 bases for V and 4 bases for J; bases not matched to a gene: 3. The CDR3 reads CASSPGTGGYGYTF. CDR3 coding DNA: TGTGCCAGCAGCCCGGGGACAGGGGGCTATGGCTACACCTTC.

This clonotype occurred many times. Here the CDR3 reads CASSSQGERRGGQFF. DNA of the CDR3: TGTGCCAGCAGCTCCCAGGGGGAGCGGCGCGGGGGCCAGTTCTTC. The chain couples TRBV28 to TRBJ2-1; D may be TRBD1 or TRBD2 (7 bases each). The V gene lost 6 bases and the J gene lost 13 bases, with 25 bases spanning the gap. The V gene's germline CDR1 is MDHEN and CDR2 SYDVKM. The CDR3 totals 15 residues. The whole variable domain, filled in from reference TRBV28 and TRBJ2-1, reads DVKVTQSSRYLVKRTGEKVFLECVQDMDHENMFWYRQDPGLGLRLIYFSYDVKMKEKGDIPEGYSVSREKKERFSLILESASTNQTSMYLCASSSQGERRGGQFFGPGTRLTVL.

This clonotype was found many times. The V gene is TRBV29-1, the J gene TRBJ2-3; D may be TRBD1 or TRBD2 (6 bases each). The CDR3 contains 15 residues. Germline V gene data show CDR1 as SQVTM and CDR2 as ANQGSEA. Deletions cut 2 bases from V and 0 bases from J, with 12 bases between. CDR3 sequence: CSVEPTGTSTDTQYF. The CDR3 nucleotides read TGCAGCGTTGAACCCACAGGGACTAGCACAGATACGCAGTATTTT.

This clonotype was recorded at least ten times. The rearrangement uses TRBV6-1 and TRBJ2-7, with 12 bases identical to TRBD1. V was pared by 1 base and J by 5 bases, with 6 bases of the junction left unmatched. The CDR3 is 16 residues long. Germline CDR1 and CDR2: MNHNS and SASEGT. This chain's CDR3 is CASSEDTGTGGHEQYF. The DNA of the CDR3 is TGTGCCAGCAGTGAAGATACAGGGACAGGGGGCCACGAGCAGTACTTC.